The present entry profiles one T cell receptor beta chain with its context. Its antigen remains unknown. The V segment lost 6 bases and the J segment 0 bases; nucleotides outside the gene matches: 5. The length of the CDR3 is 14 residues. Looked up from germline, CDR1 is SGHRS and CDR2 is YFSETQ. Scientists amplified the TCR beta CDR3 regions from RNA transcripts. The first-round RT-PCR employed HTBI primers together with the Qiagen OneStep RT-PCR kit. A multiplex PCR was then performed as the second round. TCRdb passed the multiplex PCR reads through MiXCR, listing each CDR3 protein once. The top ten clones hold over 2.5% of a sample with around 660,000 distinct CDR3 sequences, over 40% of them seen once. The study enrolled ophthalmopathy donors with moderate-to-severe activity, CAS ≥3, NOSPECS ≥4 and duration under 3 months. The starting material, approximately 10 ml of fresh peripheral blood, provided the PBMCs.

This entry comes from a study of Graves' ophthalmopathy and Graves' hyperthyroidism. Broader study findings: In predicting ophthalmopathy progression, the model reached roughly 69% sensitivity and 72% to 85% specificity. Cross-validated, the 13-signature model showed 87.88%/81.08% sensitivity/specificity, and 80%/75% in the test set.

Sequenced input: peripheral blood. The rearrangement links TRBV5-1 to TRBJ1-1, with 7 bases lining up with TRBD1. The sequence derives from an adult man with Graves' ophthalmopathy. In nucleotides, the CDR3 is TGCGCCAGCACCAACACAGGGGTGAACACTGAAGCTTTCTTT. It encodes CASTNTGVNTEAFF.